A single sample is the source of the 30 T cell receptor beta chains below, sequenced in a study of blood T cell repertoires in COVID-19. TCRdb's table, derived via immunoSEQ multiplex PCR, lists solely in-frame clones and lacks some. In the table there are some 180,000 clones, over 70% of which are singletons. The sample taken for sequencing was peripheral blood. These receptors were obtained from a woman aged 40-49 years with COVID-19, enrolled during active disease.

The chain employs TRBV12-3 or TRBV12-4 and TRBJ1-6; D gene uncertain. Trimming shortened V by 5 bases and J by 7 bases, and 9 bases separated the two germline ends. The CDR3 is 13 amino acids. CDR3 protein: CASSLLRNSPLHF. CDR3 nucleotide sequence: TGTGCCAGCAGTCTCCTGAGGAATTCACCCCTCCACTTT.

The chain recombines TRBV5-1 with TRBJ2-3, with 7 bases lining up with TRBD1. The J segment lost 1 base and the V segment lost 1 base, leaving 3 bases of the junction unmatched. This CDR3 spans 15 amino acids. Germline CDR1 SGHRS, CDR2 YFSETQ. CDR3 in DNA: TGCGCCAGCAGCTTGAGGACAGGCGGCACAGATACGCAGTATTTT. The encoded protein is CASSLRTGGTDTQYF.

This clone was found once. J is TRBJ2-2 and V is TRBV21-1; the table calls TRBD1, which could not be checked here. TRBV21-1 is a documented pseudogene. The CDR3 totals 18 residues. The DNA for the CDR3 is TGTGCCAGCAACGGACCGGGACAGGGGTTCCCGAACACCGGGGAGCTGTTTTTT. This translates into CASNGPGQGFPNTGELFF.

The chain carries TRBV10-3 and TRBJ2-1; TRBD1 is a possible D gene (6 bases). Germline V lookup: CDR1 ENHRY, CDR2 SYGVKD. This CDR3 region has 13 residues. V lost 8 bases and J lost 9, with 17 bases in between. The CDR3 loop is CAIGGSGQSEQFF. DNA for the CDR3: TGTGCCATCGGTGGCAGTGGACAGTCTGAGCAGTTCTTC.

The chain has TRBV7-4 and TRBJ2-7; D is perhaps TRBD2 (6 bases). This CDR3 is built from 15 residues. Per germline, CDR1 SGHVT and CDR2 SQSDAQ. Trimming removed 8 bases from V and 6 bases from J, with 23 bases in between. CDR3 DNA sequence: TGTGCCAGCGGGGTAAGGGCGGGGCCCCTGGGCGAGCAGTACTTC. Translated: CASGVRAGPLGEQYF.

This clone was detected only once. The chain carries TRBV3-1 (or the pseudogene TRBV3-2) and TRBJ2-3; 7 bases align to TRBD2. After removal of 4 bases from V and 4 bases from J, the junction contained 20 bases not matched to a gene. The germline V gene has CDR1 LGHDT and CDR2 YNNKEL (reference sequence). The CDR3 spans 19 residues. Here the CDR3 reads CASSPTGTNIGPSSDTQYF. CDR3 bases: TGTGCCAGCAGCCCTACCGGGACTAATATAGGACCTAGCTCAGATACGCAGTATTTT.

The chain employs TRBV6-5 and TRBJ1-5; D unclear. Germline V CDR1 and CDR2: MNHEY, SVGAGI. Trimming stripped 8 bases from V and 4 bases from J, with 12 bases between. The CDR3 is 13 amino acids. CDR3 nucleotides: TGTGCCAGCCATCCAGGTGGTAATCAGCCCCAGCATTTT. It is translated as CASHPGGNQPQHF.

The rearrangement links TRBV12-3 or TRBV12-4 to TRBJ1-3; D perhaps matches TRBD1 (5 bases). The CDR3 is 13 residues long. Trimming took off 6 bases at V and 4 bases at J, with 10 bases between the two ends. The CDR3 loop is CASRRGGGNTIYF. The CDR3 DNA reads as TGTGCCAGCAGAAGGGGTGGAGGAAACACCATATATTTT.

The chain joins TRBV5-6 to TRBJ1-2, with 8 bases lining up with TRBD1. Germline trimming cut 4 bases from V and 8 bases from J; bases unmatched to any gene: 16. This CDR3 spans 16 amino acids. In germline, CDR1 is SGHDT, CDR2 YYEEEE. CDR3 protein: CASSPVRTGLIIGYTF. In DNA form, the CDR3 reads TGTGCCAGCAGCCCCGTCCGGACAGGGCTAATCATCGGCTACACCTTC.

The V gene is TRBV4-1, the J gene TRBJ1-6; TRBD1 matches 8 bases. Losses at the gene ends were 1 base for V and 13 bases for J; bases not matched to a gene: 9. The CDR3 loop spans 15 amino acids. Looked up from germline, CDR1 is MGHRA and CDR2 is YSYEKL. CDR3 in DNA: TGCGCCAGCAGCCAAGCCGGGACAGGCCATGTCCCCCTCCACTTT. The encoded protein is CASSQAGTGHVPLHF.

This clone occurred a few times. V gene TRBV6-6 combines with J gene TRBJ2-7; TRBD2 is a possible D gene (5 bases). The CDR3 totals 13 residues. Trimming took 0 bases from V and 5 from J, leaving 8 bases between them. Germline CDR1 is MNHNY and CDR2 is SVGAGI (reference sequence). The CDR3 DNA follows: TGTGCCAGCAGTTACTCCCGGGGAGACGAGCAGTACTTC. Translation: CASSYSRGDEQYF.

The chain recombines TRBV6-6 with TRBJ1-6; unclear D gene. V lost 5 bases and J lost 5, with 25 bases in between. The CDR3 runs to 19 residues. CDR1 and CDR2 (germline): MNHNY, SVGAGI (reference sequence). For the CDR3, the DNA is TGTGCCAGCAGTCCCCCGGTCGCGGCCCAATACACACATAATTCACCCCTCCACTTT. This translates into CASSPPVAAQYTHNSPLHF.

CDR3 loop: CASTTHGRDSKYF. Here the CDR3 DNA reads TGTGCCAGCACTACCCACGGCCGGGACTCTAAGTACTTC. V gene TRBV12-3 or TRBV12-4 combines with J gene TRBJ2-7; D may be TRBD2 (6 bases). The V gene lost 7 bases and the J gene lost 11 bases, with 21 bases spanning the gap. The CDR3 covers 13 residues.

The CDR3 sequence: CATSDPSYGHSYNEQFF. The CDR3 DNA reads as TGTGCCACCAGTGACCCAAGCTATGGGCATTCCTACAATGAGCAGTTCTTC. The chain joins TRBV24-1 to TRBJ2-1; D remains unclear. Germline V gene lookup returns CDR1 KGHDR and CDR2 SFDVKD. Trimming cost V 4 bases and J 1 base, with 16 bases left between them. The CDR3 loop spans 17 amino acids.

V is TRBV3-1 (or the pseudogene TRBV3-2) and J is TRBJ1-2, with 8 positions matching TRBD1. Germline V CDR1 and CDR2: LGHDT, YNNKEL (reference sequence). Germline trimming cut 4 bases from V and 4 bases from J; bases unmatched to any gene: 11. CDR3 length equals 16 residues. This CDR3 reads CASSRLIAGGSYGYTF. The CDR3 nucleotides read TGTGCCAGCAGCCGACTGATCGCAGGGGGCAGCTATGGCTACACCTTC.

This clone was seen more than once but under ten times. The rearrangement uses TRBV28 and TRBJ2-1; 8 positions agree with TRBD2. V trimming: 1 base; J trimming: 3 bases; junction bases outside the gene matches: 2. The CDR3 sequence is 15 residues long. Germline V gives CDR1 MDHEN, CDR2 SYDVKM. In nucleotides, the CDR3 is TGTGCCAGCAGTTTATTCAGCGGGGGCTACAATGAGCAGTTCTTC. Protein product: CASSLFSGGYNEQFF. Variable domain in full (rest from reference TRBV28 and TRBJ2-1): DVKVTQSSRYLVKRTGEKVFLECVQDMDHENMFWYRQDPGLGLRLIYFSYDVKMKEKGDIPEGYSVSREKKERFSLILESASTNQTSMYLCASSLFSGGYNEQFFGPGTRLTVL.

The chain employs TRBV5-6 and TRBJ1-3; 8 bases are shared with TRBD1. CDR3 length: 14 amino acids. J lost 6 bases, V lost 7 bases, and 9 bases had no gene match. The germline V gene encodes CDR1 SGHDT and CDR2 YYEEEE. The CDR3 here is CASRRQDRANTIYF. CDR3 coding DNA: TGTGCCAGCCGCCGTCAGGACAGGGCAAACACCATATATTTT.

This chain uses TRBV10-2 with TRBJ2-3, with 8 bases matching TRBD2. V shed 5 bases, J shed 3 bases, and the junction held 4 bases outside the gene matches. The CDR3 totals 14 residues. The germline V gene encodes CDR1 WSHSY and CDR2 SAAADI. Written as DNA, the CDR3 is TGCGCCAGCAGTAATGTAGCGGGGACAGATACGCAGTATTTT. Its translation is CASSNVAGTDTQYF.

V is TRBV7-2 and J is TRBJ2-7; 11 nucleotides agree with TRBD1. Germline assignment: CDR1 SGHTA and CDR2 FQGNSA. The CDR3 has 15 residues. The V and J ends lost 3 bases and 3 bases, in that order; junction bases with no gene match: 4. The chain's CDR3 is CASSLGQGGHYEQYF. In DNA form, the CDR3 reads TGTGCCAGCAGCTTGGGACAGGGGGGCCACTACGAGCAGTACTTC.

This chain links TRBV10-3 with TRBJ2-3; perhaps TRBD2 as D (5 bases). Trimming cost V 0 bases and J 1 base, with 8 bases left between them. The CDR3 extends over 15 amino acids. CDR1 is ENHRY, CDR2 SYGVKD, per germline. As DNA, the CDR3 is TGTGCCATCAGTGAGTCGATCGGGGGCACAGATACGCAGTATTTT. This encodes CAISESIGGTDTQYF.

This clone was seen just once. This chain uses TRBV15 with TRBJ1-6; no firm D call. The germline V gene encodes CDR1 LNHNV and CDR2 YYDKDF (reference sequence). The CDR3 totals 15 residues. Between the trimmed V and J ends, which lost 5 bases and 6 bases, there was a span of 14 bases. The CDR3 is CATSPPRGSNSPLHF. The CDR3 DNA reads as TGTGCCACCAGCCCTCCACGAGGTTCTAATTCACCCCTCCACTTT. Supplemented by reference TRBV15 and TRBJ1-6, the full variable domain reads DAMVIQNPRYQVTQFGKPVTLSCSQTLNHNVMYWYQQKSSQAPKLLFHYYDKDFNNEADTPDNFQSRRPNTSFCFLDIRSPGLGDTAMYLCATSPPRGSNSPLHFGNGTRLTVT.

This clone was counted once. This chain connects TRBV9 to TRBJ2-1; 7 bases match TRBD2. The CDR3 consists of 13 residues. Germline V CDR1 and CDR2: SGDLS, YYNGEE. The V segment lost 2 bases and the J segment 6 bases; nucleotides outside the gene matches: 2. The CDR3 loop is CASSVPGGNEQFF. CDR3 in DNA: TGTGCCAGCAGCGTCCCGGGGGGCAATGAGCAGTTCTTC.

The V gene is TRBV7-9, the J gene TRBJ1-2, with TRBD1 as a possible D gene (6 bases). V lost 2 bases to trimming and J lost 2 bases, with 9 bases between them. The CDR3 consists of 14 residues. Per the germline V gene, CDR1 is SEHNR and CDR2 is FQNEAQ (reference sequence). CDR3 sequence (DNA): TGTGCCAGCAGCTTACAGGACAGAAACTATGGCTACACCTTC. This gives the protein CASSLQDRNYGYTF.

The chain has TRBV5-1 and TRBJ2-7, with D possibly being TRBD2 (5 bases). V was pared by 2 bases and J by 5 bases, with 5 bases between. Germline CDR1 SGHRS, CDR2 YFSETQ. The CDR3 length is 11 residues. Written as DNA, the CDR3 is TGCGCCAGCAGCTTCGGGGACGAGCAGTACTTC. The encoded protein is CASSFGDEQYF.

The chain employs TRBV19 and TRBJ1-1, with D perhaps matching TRBD1 (6 bases). The CDR3 is 16 amino acids. Germline V lookup: CDR1 LNHDA, CDR2 SQIVND (reference sequence). V lost 6 bases, J lost 6 bases, and 23 bases lay in between. The CDR3 DNA reads as TGTGCCAGTAGCCGTCTGGGCGGGGGGCAGGGCTCTGAAGCTTTCTTT. Amino acid sequence: CASSRLGGGQGSEAFF. Based on the CDR3 plus reference TRBV19 and TRBJ1-1, the full variable domain is DGGITQSPKYLFRKEGQNVTLSCEQNLNHDAMYWYRQDPGQGLRLIYYSQIVNDFQKGDIAEGYSVSREKKESFPLTVTSAQKNPTAFYLCASSRLGGGQGSEAFFGQGTRLTVV.

The chain links TRBV6-1 to TRBJ1-2, with TRBD1 as a possible D gene (6 bases). Trimming removed 5 bases at V and 6 bases at J, with 16 bases between. This CDR3 region has 14 residues. In germline, CDR1 is MNHNS, CDR2 SASEGT. The CDR3 loop is CASSNPGGLDGYTF. The DNA for the CDR3 is TGTGCCAGCAGTAACCCGGGGGGCCTAGATGGCTACACCTTC.

The genes are TRBV3-1 (or the pseudogene TRBV3-2) and TRBJ2-7; possibly TRBD1 for D (5 bases). Germline assignment: CDR1 LGHDT and CDR2 YNNKEL (reference sequence). This CDR3 is built from 13 residues. Trimming took 4 bases from V and 5 from J, leaving 12 bases between them. CDR3 in DNA: TGTGCCAGCAGCCGGCTCCAAGGGGACGAGCAGTACTTC. Translating gives CASSRLQGDEQYF.

This chain links TRBV5-1 with TRBJ1-2; maybe TRBD1 (5 bases). Germline V gene lookup returns CDR1 SGHRS and CDR2 YFSETQ. Deletions cut 2 bases from V and 4 bases from J, with 9 bases between. The CDR3 has 13 amino acids. Here the CDR3 DNA reads TGCGCCAGCAGCTTCGACAGTATCTATGGCTACACCTTC. The encoded protein is CASSFDSIYGYTF.

The gene calls are TRBV6-5 and TRBJ2-5; tentatively, D is TRBD1 (6 bases). CDR3 size: 15 residues. Trimming cost V 5 bases and J 1 base, with 14 bases left between them. Germline CDR1 is MNHEY and CDR2 is SVGAGI. The CDR3 DNA is TGTGCCAGCAGTCGAGACAGGCTGGGCCAAGAGACCCAGTACTTC. Protein sequence: CASSRDRLGQETQYF.

This chain links TRBV6-5 with TRBJ1-5, with 8 bases aligning to TRBD1. Germline values: CDR1 MNHEY, CDR2 SVGAGI. Germline trimming cut 5 bases from V and 10 bases from J; bases unmatched to any gene: 13. The CDR3 runs to 15 residues. CDR3 region: CASSLLAGTGVPQHF. The DNA of the CDR3 is TGTGCCAGCAGTCTTCTAGCCGGGACAGGCGTACCCCAGCATTTT.